This T cell receptor beta chain was identified in a study of T cell repertoires in cytomegalovirus infection. In TCRdb, the reads were re-called with MiXCR into one record per CDR3 protein. The repertoire holds some 300,000 distinct CDR3 sequences, with 17% as singletons. This clonotype has just a few counts. A junction boundary mismatches the germline segment, possibly from a read error. The sample taken for sequencing was PBMCs. This TCR derives from a human donor in good health (CMV status not recorded). Some clones in this sample may be carry-over from other donors' samples.

The CDR3 DNA reads as TGTGCCAGCAGCCAAGTTCACACCGCACCAATCTTC. Translating it yields CASSQVHTAPIF. This chain uses TRBV14 with TRBJ2-1; unclear D gene. Germline values: CDR1 SGHDN, CDR2 FVKESK. The CDR3 spans 12 residues.